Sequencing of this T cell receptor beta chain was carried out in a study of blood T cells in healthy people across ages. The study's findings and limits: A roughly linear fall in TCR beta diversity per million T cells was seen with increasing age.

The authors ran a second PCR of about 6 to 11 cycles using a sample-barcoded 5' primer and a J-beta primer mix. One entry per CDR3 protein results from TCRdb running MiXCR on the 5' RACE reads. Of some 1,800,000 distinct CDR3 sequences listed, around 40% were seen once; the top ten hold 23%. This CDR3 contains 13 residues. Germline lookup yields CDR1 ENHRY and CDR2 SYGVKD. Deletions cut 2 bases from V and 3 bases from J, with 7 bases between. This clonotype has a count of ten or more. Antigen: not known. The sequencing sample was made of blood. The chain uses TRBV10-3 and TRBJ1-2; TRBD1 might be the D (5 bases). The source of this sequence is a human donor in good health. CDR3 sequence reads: CAISEAGDYGYTF. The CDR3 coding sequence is TGTGCCATCAGTGAGGCGGGGGACTATGGCTACACCTTC.